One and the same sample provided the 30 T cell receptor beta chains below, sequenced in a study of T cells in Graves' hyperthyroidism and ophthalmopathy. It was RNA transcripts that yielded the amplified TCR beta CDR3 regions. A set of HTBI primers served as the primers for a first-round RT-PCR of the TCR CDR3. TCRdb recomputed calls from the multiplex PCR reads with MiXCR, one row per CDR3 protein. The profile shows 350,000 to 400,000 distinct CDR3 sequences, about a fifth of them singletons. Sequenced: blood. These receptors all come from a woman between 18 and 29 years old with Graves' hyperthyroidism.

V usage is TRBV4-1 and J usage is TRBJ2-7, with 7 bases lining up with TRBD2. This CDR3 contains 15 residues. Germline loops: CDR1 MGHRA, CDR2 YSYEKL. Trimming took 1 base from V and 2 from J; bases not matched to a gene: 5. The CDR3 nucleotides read TGCGCCAGCAGCCAAGGGCCGGGGGGAGCCTACGAGCAGTACTTC. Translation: CASSQGPGGAYEQYF.

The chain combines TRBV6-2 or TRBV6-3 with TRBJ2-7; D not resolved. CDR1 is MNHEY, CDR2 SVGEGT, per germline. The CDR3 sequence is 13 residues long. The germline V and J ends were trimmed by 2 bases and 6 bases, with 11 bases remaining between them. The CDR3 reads CASSYPRKTEQYF. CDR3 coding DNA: TGTGCCAGCAGTTACCCGAGGAAGACCGAGCAGTACTTC.

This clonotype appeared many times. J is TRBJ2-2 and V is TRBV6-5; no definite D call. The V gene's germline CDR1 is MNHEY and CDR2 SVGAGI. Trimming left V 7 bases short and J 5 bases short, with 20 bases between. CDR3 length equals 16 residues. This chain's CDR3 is CASTDRWGVGTGELFF. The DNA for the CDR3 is TGTGCCAGCACCGACCGGTGGGGTGTTGGAACCGGGGAGCTGTTTTTT.

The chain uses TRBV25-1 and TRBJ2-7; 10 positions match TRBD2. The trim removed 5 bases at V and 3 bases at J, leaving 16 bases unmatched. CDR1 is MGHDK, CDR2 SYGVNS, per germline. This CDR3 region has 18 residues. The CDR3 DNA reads TGTGCCAGCAGTCATGGGTGGACTAGCGGAAATATAAACTACGAGCAGTACTTC. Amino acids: CASSHGWTSGNINYEQYF.

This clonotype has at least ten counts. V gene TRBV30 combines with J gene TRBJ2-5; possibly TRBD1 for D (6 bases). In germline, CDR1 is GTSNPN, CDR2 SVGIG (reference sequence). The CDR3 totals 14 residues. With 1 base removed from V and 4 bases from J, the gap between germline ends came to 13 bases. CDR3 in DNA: TGTGCCTGGAGTGGGAACAGGGTTGGAGAGACCCAGTACTTC. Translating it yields CAWSGNRVGETQYF.

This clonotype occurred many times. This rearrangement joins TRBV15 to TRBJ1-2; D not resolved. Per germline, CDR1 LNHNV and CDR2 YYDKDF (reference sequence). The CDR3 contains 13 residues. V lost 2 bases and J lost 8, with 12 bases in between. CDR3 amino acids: CATSRPSLGGYTF. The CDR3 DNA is TGTGCCACCAGCAGACCTTCACTCGGAGGCTACACCTTC.

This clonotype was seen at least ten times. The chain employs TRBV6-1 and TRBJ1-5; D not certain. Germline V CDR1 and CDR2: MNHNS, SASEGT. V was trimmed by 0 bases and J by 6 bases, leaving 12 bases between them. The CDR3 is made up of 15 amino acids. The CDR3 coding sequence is TGTGCCAGCAGTGAAGCAAGCGGGGAGGCTCAGCCCCAGCATTTT. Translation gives CASSEASGEAQPQHF.

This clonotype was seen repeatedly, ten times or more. CDR3 bases: TGTGCCAGCAGTTCCTCGACTGTTGGCTACACCTTC. This codes for CASSSSTVGYTF. The chain couples TRBV28 to TRBJ1-2; D is unclear. Trimming took 4 bases from V and 7 from J, leaving 10 bases between them. CDR3 size: 12 residues. Germline-derived CDR1 and CDR2 are MDHEN and SYDVKM.

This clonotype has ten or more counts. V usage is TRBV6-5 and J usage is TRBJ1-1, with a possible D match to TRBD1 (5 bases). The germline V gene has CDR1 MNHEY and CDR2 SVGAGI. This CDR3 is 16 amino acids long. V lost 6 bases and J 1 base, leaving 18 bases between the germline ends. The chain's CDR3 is CASRQTPGRQNTEAFF. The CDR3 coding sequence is TGTGCCAGCAGGCAGACACCGGGACGGCAGAACACTGAAGCTTTCTTT.

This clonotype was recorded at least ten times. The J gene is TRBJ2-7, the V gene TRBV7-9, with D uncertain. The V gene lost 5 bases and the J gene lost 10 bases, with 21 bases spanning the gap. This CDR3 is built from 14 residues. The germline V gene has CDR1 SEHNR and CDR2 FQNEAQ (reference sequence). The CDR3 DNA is TGTGCCAGCAGCCCAGCCGGCAGCGTTCCCGGACAGTACTTC. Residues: CASSPAGSVPGQYF.

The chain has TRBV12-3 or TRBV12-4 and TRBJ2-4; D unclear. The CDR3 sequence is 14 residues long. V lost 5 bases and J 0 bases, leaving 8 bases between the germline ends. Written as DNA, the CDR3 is TGTGCCAGCAGTACGTCTCTAGCCAAAAACATTCAGTACTTC. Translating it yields CASSTSLAKNIQYF.

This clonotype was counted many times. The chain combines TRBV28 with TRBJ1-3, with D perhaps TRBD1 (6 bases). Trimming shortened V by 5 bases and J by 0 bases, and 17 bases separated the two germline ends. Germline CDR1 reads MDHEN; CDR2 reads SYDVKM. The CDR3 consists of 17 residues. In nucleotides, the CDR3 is TGTGCCAGCAGTCCCGGGGGCCCTAATTACTCTGGAAACACCATATATTTT. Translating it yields CASSPGGPNYSGNTIYF.

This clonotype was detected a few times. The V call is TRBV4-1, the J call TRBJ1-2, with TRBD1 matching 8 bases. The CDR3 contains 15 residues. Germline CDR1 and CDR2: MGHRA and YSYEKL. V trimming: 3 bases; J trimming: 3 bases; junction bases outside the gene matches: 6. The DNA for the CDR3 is TGCGCCAGCAGCCAGTCAGGGGGCGCCCACTATGGCTACACCTTC. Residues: CASSQSGGAHYGYTF.

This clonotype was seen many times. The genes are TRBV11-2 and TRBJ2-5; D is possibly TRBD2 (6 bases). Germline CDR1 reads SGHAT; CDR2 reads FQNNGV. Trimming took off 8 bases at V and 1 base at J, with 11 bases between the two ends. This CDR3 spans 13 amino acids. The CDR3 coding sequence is TGTGCCAGCGGTACGGGACTCCAAGAGACCCAGTACTTC. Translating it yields CASGTGLQETQYF.

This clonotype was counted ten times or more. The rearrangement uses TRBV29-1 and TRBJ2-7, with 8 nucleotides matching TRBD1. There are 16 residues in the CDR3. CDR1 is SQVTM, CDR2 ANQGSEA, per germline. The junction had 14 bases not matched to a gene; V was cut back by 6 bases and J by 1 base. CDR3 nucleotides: TGCAGCGTAAATGGGATAGGGACAGGACCTTCCTACGAGCAGTACTTC. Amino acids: CSVNGIGTGPSYEQYF.

The DNA for the CDR3 is TGTGCCAGCAGCCAATTCGGGGACTCCTACGAGCAGTACTTC. Translating gives CASSQFGDSYEQYF. The rearrangement joins TRBV3-1 to TRBJ2-7; D is perhaps TRBD2 (5 bases). From germline, CDR1 is LGHDT and CDR2 YNNKEL (reference sequence). Trimming took 2 bases from V and 0 from J, leaving 8 bases between them. This CDR3 comprises 14 residues.

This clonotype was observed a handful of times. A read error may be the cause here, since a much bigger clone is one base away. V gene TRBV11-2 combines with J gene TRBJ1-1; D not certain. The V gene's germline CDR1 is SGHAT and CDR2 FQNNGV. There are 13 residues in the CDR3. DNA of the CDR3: TGTGCCAGCAGCTTACAGCAATCGACTGAAGCTTGCTTT. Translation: CASSLQQSTEACF.

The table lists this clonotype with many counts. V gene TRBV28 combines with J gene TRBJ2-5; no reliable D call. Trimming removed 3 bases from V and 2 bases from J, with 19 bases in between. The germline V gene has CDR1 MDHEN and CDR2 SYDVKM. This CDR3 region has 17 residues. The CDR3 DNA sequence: TGTGCCAGCAGTTTGGACCGGCCCTCATCCGAGCAAGAGACCCAGTACTTC. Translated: CASSLDRPSSEQETQYF.

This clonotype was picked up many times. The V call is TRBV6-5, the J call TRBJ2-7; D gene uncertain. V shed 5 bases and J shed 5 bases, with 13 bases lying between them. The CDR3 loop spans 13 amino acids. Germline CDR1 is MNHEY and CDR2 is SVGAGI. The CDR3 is CASSTPGSNEQYF. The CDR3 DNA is TGTGCCAGCAGTACTCCGGGCAGCAACGAGCAGTACTTC.

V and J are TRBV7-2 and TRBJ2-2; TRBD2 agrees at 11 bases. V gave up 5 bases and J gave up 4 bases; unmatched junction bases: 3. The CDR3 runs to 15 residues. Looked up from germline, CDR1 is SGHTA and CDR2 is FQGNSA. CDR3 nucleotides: TGTGCCAGCAGCCATAGCGGGGGGGCCACCGGGGAGCTGTTTTTT. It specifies CASSHSGGATGELFF.

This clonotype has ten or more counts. The CDR3 nucleotides read TGTGCCAGCAGCAAGGAGGCAGAAGAGACCCAGTACTTC. Its protein product is CASSKEAEETQYF. The chain links TRBV2 to TRBJ2-5, with a weak D call TRBD2 (5 bases). The CDR3 sequence is 13 residues long. In germline, CDR1 is SNHLY, CDR2 FYNNEI. Trimming removed 6 bases from V and 3 bases from J, with 11 bases in between.

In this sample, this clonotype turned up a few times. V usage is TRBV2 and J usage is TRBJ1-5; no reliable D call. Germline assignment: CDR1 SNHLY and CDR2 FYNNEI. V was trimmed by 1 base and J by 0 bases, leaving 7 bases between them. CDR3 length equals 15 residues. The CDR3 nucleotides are TGTGCCAGCAGTGAAGACACCCATAGCAATCAGCCCCAGCATTTT. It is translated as CASSEDTHSNQPQHF.

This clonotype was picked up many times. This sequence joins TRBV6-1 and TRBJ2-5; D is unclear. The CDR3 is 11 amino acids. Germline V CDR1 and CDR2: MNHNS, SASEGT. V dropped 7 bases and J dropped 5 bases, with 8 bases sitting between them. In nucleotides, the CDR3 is TGTGCCAGCATGCGAGGCGAGACCCAGTACTTC. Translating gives CASMRGETQYF.

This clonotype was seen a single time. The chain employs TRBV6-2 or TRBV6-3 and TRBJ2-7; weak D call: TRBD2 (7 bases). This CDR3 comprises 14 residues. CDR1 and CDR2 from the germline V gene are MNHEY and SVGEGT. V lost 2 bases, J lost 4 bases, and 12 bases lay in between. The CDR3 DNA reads TGTGCCAGCAGTTACGCGGGGGCTGATTACGAGCAGTACTTC. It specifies CASSYAGADYEQYF.

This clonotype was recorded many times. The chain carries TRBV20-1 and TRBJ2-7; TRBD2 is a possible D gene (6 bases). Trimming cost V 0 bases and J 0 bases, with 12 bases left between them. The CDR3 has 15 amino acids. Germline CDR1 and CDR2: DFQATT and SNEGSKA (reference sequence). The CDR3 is CSAREAGGVSYEQYF. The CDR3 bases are TGCAGTGCTAGAGAGGCTGGAGGGGTCTCCTACGAGCAGTACTTC.

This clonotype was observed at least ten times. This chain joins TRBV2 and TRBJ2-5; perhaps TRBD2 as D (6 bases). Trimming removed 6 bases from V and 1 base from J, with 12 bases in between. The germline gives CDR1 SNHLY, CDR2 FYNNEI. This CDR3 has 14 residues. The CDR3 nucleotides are TGTGCCAGCAGCAACTTACTAGCCCAAGAGACCCAGTACTTC. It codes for CASSNLLAQETQYF.

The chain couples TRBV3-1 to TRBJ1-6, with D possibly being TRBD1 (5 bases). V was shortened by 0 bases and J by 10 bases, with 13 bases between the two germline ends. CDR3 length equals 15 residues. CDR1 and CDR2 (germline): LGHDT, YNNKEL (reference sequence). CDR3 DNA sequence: TGTGCCAGCAGCCAAGAAGGGGCAGGGCGGTCACCCCTCCACTTT. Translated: CASSQEGAGRSPLHF.

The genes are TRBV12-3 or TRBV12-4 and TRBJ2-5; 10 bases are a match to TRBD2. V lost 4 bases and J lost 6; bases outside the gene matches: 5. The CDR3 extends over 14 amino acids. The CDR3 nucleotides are TGTGCCAGCAGTTCTAGCGGGGGCGGTCAGACCCAGTACTTC. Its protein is CASSSSGGGQTQYF.

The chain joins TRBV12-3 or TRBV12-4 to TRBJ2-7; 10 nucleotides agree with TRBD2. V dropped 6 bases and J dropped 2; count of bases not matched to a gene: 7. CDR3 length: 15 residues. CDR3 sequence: CASSALAGAAYEQYF. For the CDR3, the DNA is TGTGCCAGCAGCGCGCTAGCGGGAGCGGCCTACGAGCAGTACTTC.

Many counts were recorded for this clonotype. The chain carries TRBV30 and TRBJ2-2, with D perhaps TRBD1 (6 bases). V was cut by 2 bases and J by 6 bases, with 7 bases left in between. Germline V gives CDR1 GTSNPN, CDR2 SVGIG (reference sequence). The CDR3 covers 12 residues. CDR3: CAWSSGAGELFF. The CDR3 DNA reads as TGTGCCTGGAGTTCAGGGGCCGGGGAGCTGTTTTTT.